This T cell receptor beta chain was identified in a study of control samples from healthy donors and cancer patients. As for this clone: Other DNA variants within this sample encode the same CDR3.

Sequencing was performed with immunoSEQ multiplex PCR; in TCRdb, only in-frame clones are kept and a portion is missing. The data show around 53,000 clones, approximately 90% seen once. V lost 0 bases to trimming and J lost 6 bases; unmatched junction nucleotides: 6. Germline assignment: CDR1 MGHRA and CDR2 YSYEKL. The CDR3 consists of 17 residues. The source of this sequence is a man in his 60s with head and neck cancer. This sequence joins TRBV4-1 and TRBJ2-3; TRBD2 aligns across 13 bases. Sequencing input: PBMCs. CDR3 coding DNA: TGCGCCAGCAGCCAAGAGGGGACTAGCGGGGCGAGTGATACGCAGTATTTT. Amino acid sequence: CASSQEGTSGASDTQYF.